This TCR beta chain originates from a study of cytomegalovirus exposure and HLA in healthy donors. Vbeta (60) and Jbeta (13) primers were used in the PCR. Sequencing was performed with immunoSEQ multiplex PCR; in TCRdb, only in-frame clones are kept and a portion is missing. This sample has 130,000 to 150,000 clones; approximately 80% occur once, and the top ten carry roughly 9.9%. CDR1 and CDR2 from the germline V gene are SGHVS and FQNEAQ. The CDR3 loop spans 14 amino acids. Between the trimmed V and J ends, which lost 5 bases and 2 bases, there was a span of 9 bases. The origin of this receptor is a woman aged 55-69 years in good health and CMV-seropositive. The sample taken for sequencing was PBMCs. The chain links TRBV7-8 to TRBJ2-2, with TRBD1 as a possible D gene (6 bases). The CDR3, as DNA: TGTGCCAGCAGCCAGGGGCTCAACACCGGGGAGCTGTTTTTT. Encoded protein: CASSQGLNTGELFF.